Listed below are T cell receptor beta chains from one sample, sequenced in a study of Graves' ophthalmopathy and Graves' hyperthyroidism. One entry per CDR3 protein results from TCRdb running MiXCR on the multiplex PCR reads. This table has about 620,000 distinct CDR3 sequences, about a fifth appearing once. The sequenced sample consisted of peripheral blood. These receptors all stem from a woman aged 18-29 years with stable Graves' hyperthyroidism. Some clones in this sample may be carry-over from other donors' samples. The CDR3 runs from the conserved cysteine through the conserved F or W. D genes are given only for firm matches. Some rows mark clone size as missing; the rest say once, few, many or name a class of expanded clone.

>TRBV7-9|many|.|TRBJ1-1
CATTVGNTEAFF
TGTGCCACCACCGTCGGGAACACTGAAGCTTTCTTT
>TRBV12-3/TRBV12-4|many|.|TRBJ1-1
CASSPGIRGPPPNTEAFF
TGTGCCAGCAGTCCAGGGATCAGGGGACCCCCACCGAACACTGAAGCTTTCTTT
>TRBV29-1|.|TRBD1|TRBJ1-1
CSVARDRGLTEAFF
TGCAGCGTCGCCCGGGACAGGGGGCTCACTGAAGCTTTCTTT
>TRBV6-2/TRBV6-3|.|.|TRBJ2-7
CASTRDITRDELYF
TGCGCCAGCACCCGGGACATTACCAGGGACGAGCTGTACTTC
>TRBV12-3/TRBV12-4|many|.|TRBJ2-5
CASSFWGDETQYF
TGTGCCAGCAGTTTTTGGGGGGATGAGACCCAGTACTTC
>TRBV29-1|once|.|TRBJ1-2
CSVESRGSGYGYTF
TGCAGCGTTGAGTCCCGAGGGTCCGGCTATGGCTACACCTTC
>TRBV27|.|.|TRBJ2-7
CASSFGGREQYF
TGTGCCAGCAGTTTTGGGGGGCGCGAGCAGTACTTC
>TRBV27|once|TRBD1|TRBJ2-5
CASSRTHRQGLQETQYF
TGTGCCAGCAGTCGCACGCATAGACAGGGCCTCCAAGAGACCCAGTACTTC
>TRBV19|.|.|TRBJ1-1
CASNRGSTEAFF
TGTGCCAGTAATCGGGGAAGCACTGAAGCTTTCTTT
>TRBV12-3/TRBV12-4|.|.|TRBJ2-7
CASSLGGDSYEQYF
TGTGCCAGCAGTTTAGGTGGCGACTCCTACGAGCAGTACTTC
>TRBV19|.|.|TRBJ1-6
CASSMGRRTNSPLHF
TGTGCCAGTAGTATGGGCCGTCGGACAAATTCACCCCTCCACTTT
>TRBV2|.|.|TRBJ2-5
CASSSELASQETQYF
TGTGCCAGCAGTTCAGAACTAGCTAGCCAAGAGACCCAGTACTTC
>TRBV12-3/TRBV12-4|few|.|TRBJ1-1
CASAPGTEAFF
TGTGCCAGCGCCCCGGGGACTGAAGCTTTCTTT
>TRBV5-1|many|TRBD1|TRBJ1-6
CASSLDGTGVNSPLHF
TGCGCCAGCAGCTTGGATGGGACAGGGGTTAATTCACCCCTCCACTTT
>TRBV6-1|.|.|TRBJ2-7
CASSEGGAPYEQYF
TGTGCCAGCAGTGAAGGGGGGGCCCCCTACGAGCAGTACTTC
>TRBV2|.|TRBD2|TRBJ2-2
CASSPAGYTGELFF
TGTGCCAGCAGTCCAGCGGGGTACACCGGGGAGCTGTTTTTT
>TRBV25-1|many|.|TRBJ1-2
CASSEWGKGQVDGYTF
TGTGCCAGCAGTGAATGGGGAAAGGGCCAGGTTGATGGCTACACCTTC
>TRBV6-1|many|.|TRBJ1-1
CASTGTVNTEAFF
TGTGCCAGTACAGGGACGGTGAACACTGAAGCTTTCTTT
>TRBV12-3/TRBV12-4|many|TRBD2|TRBJ2-7
CASSFGAGVDEQYF
TGTGCCAGCAGTTTCGGAGCGGGGGTCGACGAGCAGTACTTC
>TRBV30|.|TRBD1|TRBJ1-3
CAGDRANGNTIYF
TGTGCCGGGGACAGGGCTAATGGAAACACCATATATTTT
>TRBV7-2|.|TRBD2|TRBJ2-7
CASSLERTSGYEQYF
TGTGCCAGCAGCTTGGAGAGGACTAGCGGCTACGAGCAGTACTTC
>TRBV3-1|few|.|TRBJ1-2
CASSRPDSSYGYTF
TGTGCCAGCAGCCGCCCGGACTCTTCCTATGGCTACACCTTC
>TRBV12-3/TRBV12-4|.|.|TRBJ2-2
CASSFTVPNTGELFF
TGTGCCAGCAGTTTCACTGTTCCGAACACCGGGGAGCTGTTTTTT
>TRBV5-1|many|TRBD2|TRBJ2-5
CASTDGGSQETQYF
TGCGCCTCGACAGACGGGGGGAGCCAAGAGACCCAGTACTTC
>TRBV24-1|many|.|TRBJ2-6
CATSGRAGANVLTF
TGTGCCACCAGTGGGAGGGCCGGGGCCAACGTCCTGACTTTC
>TRBV18|many|.|TRBJ1-6
CASSKGRGDNSPLHF
TGTGCCAGCTCAAAAGGCAGGGGTGATAATTCACCCCTCCACTTT
>TRBV2|many|TRBD1|TRBJ1-1
CAIDKDRAVTEAFF
TGTGCCATTGATAAGGACAGGGCCGTCACTGAAGCTTTCTTT
>TRBV29-1|many|.|TRBJ1-1
CSVESGGGNTEAFF
TGCAGCGTTGAAAGTGGCGGGGGGAACACTGAAGCTTTCTTT
>TRBV12-3/TRBV12-4|few|TRBD1|TRBJ1-3
CASRSDRENGNTIYF
TGTGCCAGCAGATCGGACAGGGAGAATGGAAACACCATATATTTT
>TRBV13|many|.|TRBJ2-7
CASSPPRNLYEQYF
TGTGCCAGCAGCCCCCCACGGAACTTATACGAGCAGTACTTC
>TRBV12-3/TRBV12-4|many|TRBD1|TRBJ1-1
CASSLFGGQGANTEAFF
TGTGCCAGCAGTTTGTTTGGGGGACAGGGGGCGAACACTGAAGCTTTCTTT